Below, 16 T cell receptor beta chains from the same sample are listed, as sequenced in a study of blood T cell repertoires in COVID-19. Assay used: immunoSEQ multiplex PCR; TCRdb lists only in-frame clones, some missing. The sample records under 250,000 clones, 88% being singletons. The sequencing sample was made of peripheral blood. The receptor source for this set is a woman between 25 and 40 years old with COVID-19, enrolled during active disease.

The chain uses TRBV11-3 and TRBJ2-5; tentative D call: TRBD2 (6 bases). The CDR3 runs 14 residues. CDR1 SGHNT and CDR2 YENEEA come from the germline V gene. V was shortened by 5 bases and J by 1 base, with 11 bases between the two germline ends. CDR3 amino acids: CASSARTIQETQYF. CDR3 sequence (DNA): TGTGCCAGCAGCGCTCGGACTATCCAAGAGACCCAGTACTTC. The variable domain in full, with the rest retrieved from reference TRBV11-3 and TRBJ2-5, is EAGVVQSPRYKIIEKKQPVAFWCNPISGHNTLYWYLQNLGQGPELLIRYENEEAVDDSQLPKDRFSAERLKGVDSTLKIQPAELGDSAVYLCASSARTIQETQYFGPGTRLLVL.

The chain has TRBV28 and TRBJ2-7, with 8 bases identical to TRBD2. This CDR3 spans 15 amino acids. V was clipped by 7 bases and J by 2 bases; unmatched bases: 10. Germline-derived CDR1 and CDR2 are MDHEN and SYDVKM. CDR3 in DNA: TGTGCCAGCACCCCAGCGGGAGAGGGGCCCTACGAGCAGTACGTC. This gives the protein CASTPAGEGPYEQYV.

A single count supports this clone. Here the CDR3 reads CASSPNPGGPSTDTQYF. The CDR3 coding sequence is TGCGCCAGCAGCCCTAATCCGGGGGGGCCTAGCACAGATACGCAGTATTTT. The chain carries TRBV4-1 and TRBJ2-3; 8 positions agree with TRBD2. Germline V CDR1 and CDR2: MGHRA, YSYEKL. There are 17 residues in the CDR3. V lost 4 bases to trimming and J lost 0 bases; unmatched junction nucleotides: 9.

The chain couples TRBV6-2 or TRBV6-3 to TRBJ1-2; 9 bases map to TRBD1. The CDR3 is 17 amino acids. Germline CDR1 reads MNHEY; CDR2 reads SVGEGT. Trimming took 5 bases from V and 1 from J; bases not matched to a gene: 11. CDR3 in DNA: TGTGCCAGCAGTCCATGGACAGGGGACCACTTTAACTATGGCTACACCTTC. Amino acids: CASSPWTGDHFNYGYTF.

Only one count was recorded for this clone. This sequence joins TRBV11-2 and TRBJ2-5, with TRBD2 identical over 14 bases. V was clipped by 5 bases and J by 4 bases; unmatched bases: 6. There are 16 residues in the CDR3. Germline assignment: CDR1 SGHAT and CDR2 FQNNGV. The CDR3 protein is CASSPQGLAGAETQYF. As DNA, the CDR3 is TGTGCCAGCAGCCCCCAGGGACTAGCGGGGGCAGAGACCCAGTACTTC.

The DNA of the CDR3 is TGTGCCACCAGCAGAGATCGACAGGCTAGAAACACTGAAGCTTTCTTT. It yields the protein CATSRDRQARNTEAFF. The chain joins TRBV15 to TRBJ1-1; weak D call: TRBD1 (6 bases). From germline, CDR1 is LNHNV and CDR2 YYDKDF (reference sequence). There are 16 residues in the CDR3. Between the trimmed V and J ends, which lost 0 bases and 2 bases, there was a span of 13 bases.

This clone was observed a handful of times. The chain is built from TRBV28 and TRBJ2-1; 9 bases are shared with TRBD1. V gave up 6 bases and J gave up 7 bases; unmatched junction bases: 10. Germline values: CDR1 MDHEN, CDR2 SYDVKM. This CDR3 contains 15 residues. The CDR3 nucleotides are TGTGCCAGCAGGCTGGGACAGGGTCAGGTGAATGAGCAGTTCTTC. Translation gives CASRLGQGQVNEQFF.

Concerning this clone: At one end, the junction sequence differs from germline, possibly due to a read error. V gene TRBV19 combines with J gene TRBJ2-5, with D possibly matching TRBD2 (5 bases). The length of the CDR3 is 13 residues. Germline assignment: CDR1 LNHDA and CDR2 SQIVND (reference sequence). In DNA form, the CDR3 reads TGTGCCAGTACTATATCCCCGGGGGAGACCCAGTACTTC. Translated, it gives CASTISPGETQYF.

J is TRBJ2-7 and V is TRBV2, with 7 bases identical to TRBD1. CDR3 length: 12 residues. The V gene's germline CDR1 is SNHLY and CDR2 FYNNEI. V trimming: 11 bases; J trimming: 2 bases; junction bases outside the gene matches: 6. CDR3 sequence: CASGGQPYEQYF. CDR3 sequence (DNA): TGTGCCTCTGGGGGACAGCCCTACGAGCAGTACTTC.

The CDR3 loop is CASSLGTFNEKLFF. The CDR3 region has the DNA TGTGCCAGCAGCTTGGGGACTTTCAATGAAAAACTGTTTTTT. The J gene is TRBJ1-4, the V gene TRBV7-9; weak D call: TRBD1 (5 bases). Germline V gene lookup returns CDR1 SEHNR and CDR2 FQNEAQ (reference sequence). CDR3 length equals 14 residues. V lost 3 bases and J lost 5, with 10 bases in between. Full variable domain (remainder filled in from reference TRBV7-9 and TRBJ1-4): DTGVSQNPRHKITKRGQNVTFRCDPISEHNRLYWYRQTLGQGPEFLTYFQNEAQLEKSRLLSDRFSAERPKGSFSTLEIQRTEQGDSAMYLCASSLGTFNEKLFFGSGTQLSVL.

V is TRBV11-3 and J is TRBJ2-2, with D perhaps TRBD2 (6 bases). Trimming stripped 6 bases from V and 3 bases from J, with 11 bases between. Germline lookup yields CDR1 SGHNT and CDR2 YENEEA. This CDR3 spans 14 amino acids. The CDR3 sequence is CASRDRGYTGELFF. For the CDR3, the DNA is TGTGCCAGCAGAGACCGGGGGTACACCGGGGAGCTGTTTTTT.

The V and J genes are TRBV9 and TRBJ2-1, with D unclear. Germline CDR1 reads SGDLS; CDR2 reads YYNGEE. This CDR3 spans 16 amino acids. The ends were cut back, 0 bases at V and 4 bases at J, with 14 bases in the middle. CDR3 residues: CASSVAGHAYYNEQFF. As DNA, the CDR3 is TGTGCCAGCAGCGTAGCAGGCCACGCCTATTACAATGAGCAGTTCTTC.

This clone was detected only once. The chain is built from TRBV4-1 and TRBJ2-7, with D possibly being TRBD2 (5 bases). The CDR3 has 14 residues. CDR1 is MGHRA, CDR2 YSYEKL, per germline. Between the trimmed V and J ends, which lost 5 bases and 0 bases, there was a span of 11 bases. DNA of the CDR3: TGCGCCAGCAGCGAGGGTCTGCGCTCCTACGAGCAGTACTTC. This sequence encodes CASSEGLRSYEQYF.

This chain joins TRBV2 and TRBJ2-7; D call uncertain. Germline V gene lookup returns CDR1 SNHLY and CDR2 FYNNEI. This CDR3 has 13 amino acids. Trimming took off 7 bases at V and 0 bases at J, with 10 bases between the two ends. The CDR3 bases are TGTGCCAGCAATATGGCCGACTCCTACGAGCAGTACTTC. Translating gives CASNMADSYEQYF.

The rearrangement uses TRBV6-1 and TRBJ1-3; D uncertain. V lost 1 base, J lost 3 bases, and 7 bases lay in between. This CDR3 region has 14 residues. Looked up from germline, CDR1 is MNHNS and CDR2 is SASEGT. This CDR3 is CASSEVGSGNTIYF. The CDR3 DNA follows: TGTGCCAGCAGTGAAGTGGGCAGTGGAAACACCATATATTTT.

The chain couples TRBV5-1 to TRBJ2-7; 7 positions agree with TRBD1. The ends lost 2 bases at V and 2 bases at J; junction bases unmatched: 7. The CDR3 spans 15 residues. Germline CDR1 is SGHRS and CDR2 is YFSETQ. CDR3 nucleotide sequence: TGCGCCAGCAGCTTCATAGGGGGCAAAACCTACGAGCAGTACGTC. Its protein is CASSFIGGKTYEQYV.